This entry features one T cell receptor (beta chain) sequence. Its antigen is undetermined. The data were obtained in a study of molecular identifiers for immune sequencing clone quantification. Study findings and constraints: Clones that exceeded 20 RNA copies held over 99% of effector molecules, yet under 1% in naive cells. Spiked Jurkat TCR RNA equivalent to one cell was reportedly detectable in around 980,000 naive cells. Underestimated sizes of highly expanded clones could result from identical TCR molecules that share a barcode.

Methods described previously, with TCR primers listed, were used for bulk TCR libraries. MiXCR was run by TCRdb on the PCR reads, yielding one entry per CDR3 protein. The sample holds fewer than 25,000 distinct CDR3 sequences, under 20% seen once. Trimming removed 3 bases at V and 8 bases at J, with 7 bases between. CDR3 length: 12 amino acids. Germline V CDR1 and CDR2: LNHDA, SQIVND (reference sequence). The J gene is TRBJ2-2, the V gene TRBV19; a possible D gene is TRBD2 (5 bases). This clonotype was sampled from a human donor in good health. Some libraries in this study had Jurkat cell RNA spiked in. The sequenced sample consisted of naive CD8+ T cells from blood, with Jurkat cell RNA spiked in. Subset noted: FACS-sorted CD8+CD4-CCR7+CD45RA+ naive T cells. This CDR3 is CASSISAGELFF. CDR3 in DNA: TGTGCCAGTAGTATTAGCGCGGGGGAGCTGTTTTTT.